The clone carrying this TCR beta chain was seen ten or more times. Its specificity is not known. This sample was taken from a study of read filtering for tumor transcriptome and immune sequencing. Turning to the study itself: Patients were approximately 17 male and roughly 15 female, mean age approximately 70 years, range about 47 to 85. RNA-seq yielded only about 80 to 1,400 TCR reads, IR-seq about 4.05 to 11 million.

Germline CDR1 and CDR2: SEHNR and FQNEAQ (reference sequence). With 6 bases removed from V and 5 bases from J, the gap between germline ends came to 16 bases. The CDR3 has 15 amino acids. General study results and limits: Approximately 79% of IR-seq clonotypes had a single read, yet these held roughly 3.8% of reads.

Bone marrow was sampled from every patient at the time of active disease. From roughly 390 ng of RNA, a library with molecular barcoded alpha/delta and beta/gamma adaptors was made. TCRdb called the reads again in MiXCR, with one record for every CDR3 protein. The sample has around 140,000 distinct CDR3 sequences; 13% are singletons. V gene TRBV7-9 combines with J gene TRBJ1-4, with D perhaps TRBD1 (5 bases). The clonotype originates from a donor aged 40 or older with multiple myeloma. Material: a population of CD138-negative cells sorted from bone marrow. The CDR3 loop reads CASSSSGTGNEKLFF. CDR3 sequence (DNA): TGTGCCAGCAGTTCCTCTGGGACGGGGAATGAAAAACTGTTTTTT.